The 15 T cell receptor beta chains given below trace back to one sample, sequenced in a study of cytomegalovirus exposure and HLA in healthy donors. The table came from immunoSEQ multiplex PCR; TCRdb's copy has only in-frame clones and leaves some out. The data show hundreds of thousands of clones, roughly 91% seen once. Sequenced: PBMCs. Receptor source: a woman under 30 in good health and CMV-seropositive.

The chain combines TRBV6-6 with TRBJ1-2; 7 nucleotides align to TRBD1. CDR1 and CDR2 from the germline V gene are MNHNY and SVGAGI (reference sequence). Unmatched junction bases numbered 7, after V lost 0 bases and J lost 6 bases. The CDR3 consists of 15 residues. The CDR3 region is CASSYSDRRENGYTF. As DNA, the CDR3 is TGTGCCAGCAGTTACTCGGACAGGAGAGAAAATGGCTACACCTTC.

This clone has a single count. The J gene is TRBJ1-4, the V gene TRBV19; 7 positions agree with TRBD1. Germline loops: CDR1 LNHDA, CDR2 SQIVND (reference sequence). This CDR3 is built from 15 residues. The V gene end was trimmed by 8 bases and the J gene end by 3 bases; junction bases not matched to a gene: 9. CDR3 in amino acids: CASVDRAVANEKLFF. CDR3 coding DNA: TGTGCCAGTGTAGACAGGGCAGTTGCTAATGAAAAACTGTTTTTT.

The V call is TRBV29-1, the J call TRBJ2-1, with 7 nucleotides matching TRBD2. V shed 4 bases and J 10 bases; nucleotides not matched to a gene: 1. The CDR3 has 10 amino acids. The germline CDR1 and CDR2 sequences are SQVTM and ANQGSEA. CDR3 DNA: TGCAGCGTTGGAGCGGGGGAGCAGTTCTTC. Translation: CSVGAGEQFF.

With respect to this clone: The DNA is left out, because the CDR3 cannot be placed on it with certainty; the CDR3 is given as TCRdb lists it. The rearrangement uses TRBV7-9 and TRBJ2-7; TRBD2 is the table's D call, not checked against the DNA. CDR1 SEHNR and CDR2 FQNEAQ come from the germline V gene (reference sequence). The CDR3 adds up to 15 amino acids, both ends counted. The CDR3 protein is CASSFGPGVGNEQYF.

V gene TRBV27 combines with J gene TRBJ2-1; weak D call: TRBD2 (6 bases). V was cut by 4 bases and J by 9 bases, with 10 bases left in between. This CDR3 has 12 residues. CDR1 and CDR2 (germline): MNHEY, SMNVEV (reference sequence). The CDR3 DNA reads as TGTGCCAGCAGTTCCGTGGGAGGTGAGCAGTTCTTC. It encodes CASSSVGGEQFF.

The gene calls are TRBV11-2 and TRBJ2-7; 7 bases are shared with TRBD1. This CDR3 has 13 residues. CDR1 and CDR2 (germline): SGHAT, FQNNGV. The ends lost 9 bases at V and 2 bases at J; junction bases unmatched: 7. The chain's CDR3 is CASNPGTAYEQYF. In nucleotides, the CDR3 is TGTGCCAGTAACCCCGGGACAGCCTACGAGCAGTACTTC.

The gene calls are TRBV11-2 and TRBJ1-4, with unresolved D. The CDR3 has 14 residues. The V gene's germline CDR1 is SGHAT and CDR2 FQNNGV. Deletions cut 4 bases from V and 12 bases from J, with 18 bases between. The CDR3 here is CASSSPDDLYELFF. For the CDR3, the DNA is TGTGCCAGCAGCTCCCCAGATGATCTGTATGAACTGTTTTTT.

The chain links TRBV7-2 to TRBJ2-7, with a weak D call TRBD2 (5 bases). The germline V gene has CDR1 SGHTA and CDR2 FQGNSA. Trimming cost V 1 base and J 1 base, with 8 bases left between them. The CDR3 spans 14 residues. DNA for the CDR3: TGTGCCAGCAGCTTAGAGGGCGGGTCCTACGAGCAGTACTTC. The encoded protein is CASSLEGGSYEQYF.

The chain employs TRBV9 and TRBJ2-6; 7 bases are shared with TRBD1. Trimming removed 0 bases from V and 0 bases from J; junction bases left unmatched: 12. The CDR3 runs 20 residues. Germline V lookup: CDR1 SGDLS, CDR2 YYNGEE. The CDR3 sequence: CASSVARDSWGDSGANVLTF. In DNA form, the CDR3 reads TGTGCCAGCAGCGTAGCTCGGGACAGCTGGGGAGACTCTGGGGCCAACGTCCTGACTTTC. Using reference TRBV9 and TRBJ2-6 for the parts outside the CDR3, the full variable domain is DSGVTQTPKHLITATGQRVTLRCSPRSGDLSVYWYQQSLDQGLQFLIQYYNGEERAKGNILERFSAQQFPDLHSELNLSSLELGDSALYFCASSVARDSWGDSGANVLTFGAGSRLTVL.

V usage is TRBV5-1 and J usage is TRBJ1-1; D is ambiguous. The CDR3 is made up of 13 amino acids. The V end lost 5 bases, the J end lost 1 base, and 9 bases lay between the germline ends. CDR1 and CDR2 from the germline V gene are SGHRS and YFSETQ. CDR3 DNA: TGCGCCAGCAGTTTTACTTCGAACACTGAAGCTTTCTTT. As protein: CASSFTSNTEAFF. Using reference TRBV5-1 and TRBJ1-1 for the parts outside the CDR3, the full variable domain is KAGVTQTPRYLIKTRGQQVTLSCSPISGHRSVSWYQQTPGQGLQFLFEYFSETQRNKGNFPGRFSGRQFSNSRSEMNVSTLELGDSALYLCASSFTSNTEAFFGQGTRLTVV.

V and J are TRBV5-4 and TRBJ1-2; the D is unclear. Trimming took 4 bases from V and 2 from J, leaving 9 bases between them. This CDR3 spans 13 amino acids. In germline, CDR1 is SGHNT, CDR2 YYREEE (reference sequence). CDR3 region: CASSPPGNYGYTF. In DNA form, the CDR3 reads TGTGCCAGCAGCCCCCCCGGGAACTATGGCTACACCTTC.

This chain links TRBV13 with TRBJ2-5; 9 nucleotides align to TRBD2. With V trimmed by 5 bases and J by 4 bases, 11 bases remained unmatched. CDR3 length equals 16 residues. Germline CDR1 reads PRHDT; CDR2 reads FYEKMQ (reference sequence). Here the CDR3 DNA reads TGTGCCAGCAGCGGCTTGGGCGGGAGGGCCGGAGAGACCCAGTACTTC. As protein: CASSGLGGRAGETQYF.

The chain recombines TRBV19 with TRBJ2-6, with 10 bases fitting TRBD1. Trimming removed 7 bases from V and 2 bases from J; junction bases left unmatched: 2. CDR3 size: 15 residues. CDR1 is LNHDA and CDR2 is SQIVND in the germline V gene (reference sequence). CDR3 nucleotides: TGTGCCAGTACGACAGGGGGCACTGGGGCCAACGTCCTGACTTTC. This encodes CASTTGGTGANVLTF.

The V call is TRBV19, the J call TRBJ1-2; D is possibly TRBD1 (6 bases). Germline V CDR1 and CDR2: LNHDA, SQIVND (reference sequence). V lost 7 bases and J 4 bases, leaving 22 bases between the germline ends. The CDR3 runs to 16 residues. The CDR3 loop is CASIGWGQEYLYGYTF. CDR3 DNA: TGTGCCAGTATAGGTTGGGGGCAGGAGTACCTCTATGGCTACACCTTC.

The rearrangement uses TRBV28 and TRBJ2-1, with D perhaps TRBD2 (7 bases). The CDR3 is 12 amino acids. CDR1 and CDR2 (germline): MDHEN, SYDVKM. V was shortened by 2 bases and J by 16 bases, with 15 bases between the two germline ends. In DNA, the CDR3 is TGTGCCAGCAGTTTACCACAGGGCGGGAGATTCTTC. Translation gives CASSLPQGGRFF.